A selection of T cell receptor beta chains follows, all from one sample in a study of blood T cell repertoires in COVID-19. Generated by immunoSEQ multiplex PCR, the TCRdb table keeps only in-frame clones and is missing some. Of about 300,000 clones listed, about 87% are singletons. Sequenced input: peripheral blood. Receptors originate from a man between 70 and 80 years old with acute or convalescent COVID-19. CDR3s include the opening cysteine and the closing phenylalanine or tryptophan. D genes are given only for firm matches. Expanded clones are given a class, and other clones once, few, many or no size at all.

J gene | D gene | V gene | clone size | CDR3 protein | CDR3 DNA
TRBJ2-2 | TRBD2 | TRBV5-6 | NA | CASSRSGRATGELFF | TGTGCCAGCAGCCGGTCCGGGAGGGCCACCGGGGAGCTGTTTTTT
TRBJ2-1 | TRBD2 | TRBV7-2 | NA | CASSVASGPYNEQFF | TGTGCCAGCAGCGTAGCTAGCGGGCCTTACAATGAGCAGTTCTTC
TRBJ1-2 | NA | TRBV5-1 | NA | CASSLGRTEGGYTF | TGCGCCAGCAGCTTGGGGCGGACAGAGGGTGGCTACACCTTC
TRBJ2-3 | TRBD2 | TRBV30 | NA | CACTPERGSTDTQYF | TGTGCCTGCACGCCTGAGCGGGGGAGCACAGATACGCAGTATTTT
TRBJ1-4 | TRBD1 | TRBV25-1 | NA | CASSDSPGQGEKLFF | TGTGCCAGCAGTGATTCACCGGGACAGGGGGAAAAACTGTTTTTT
TRBJ1-2 | TRBD1 | TRBV19 | few | CASRDRDRGYGYTF | TGTGCCAGTAGAGACCGGGACAGGGGATACGGCTACACCTTC
TRBJ2-2 | NA | TRBV7-9 | NA | CASSLTGTGELFF | TGTGCCAGCAGCTTAACAGGGACCGGGGAGCTGTTTTTT
TRBJ1-1 | NA | TRBV24-1 | NA | CATADGMNTEAFF | TGTGCCACCGCGGACGGGATGAACACTGAAGCTTTCTTT
TRBJ2-1 | NA | TRBV6-2/TRBV6-3 | NA | CASSWTTPSEQFF | TGTGCCAGCAGTTGGACTACGCCCAGTGAGCAGTTCTTC
TRBJ2-5 | NA | TRBV5-6 | NA | CASSVILEETQYF | TGTGCCAGCAGCGTGATCTTAGAGGAGACCCAGTACTTC
TRBJ1-5 | TRBD1 | TRBV10-3 | NA | CAISRGTGDSNQPQHF | TGTGCCATCAGTCGGGGGACAGGGGATAGCAATCAGCCCCAGCATTTT
TRBJ1-6 | TRBD1 | TRBV28 | NA | CASSPTGESSPLHF | TGTGCCAGCAGTCCCACAGGGGAGAGCTCACCCCTCCACTTT
TRBJ1-6 | TRBD1 | TRBV3-1/TRBV3-2 | few | CASSQGTGNSPLHF | TGTGCCAGCAGCCAAGGGACAGGGAATTCACCCCTCCACTTT
TRBJ2-1 | NA | TRBV7-9 | few | CASSFPLRQSSYNEQFF | TGTGCCAGCAGCTTCCCCTTGAGACAGAGCTCCTACAATGAGCAGTTCTTC
TRBJ2-5 | TRBD1 | TRBV12-3/TRBV12-4 | NA | CASSATGGETQYF | TGTGCCAGCAGCGCAACAGGGGGGGAGACCCAGTACTTC
TRBJ2-5 | TRBD1 | TRBV5-1 | NA | CASSDGGTGFQETQYF | TGCGCCAGCAGCGACGGTGGGACAGGGTTTCAAGAGACCCAGTACTTC
TRBJ1-1 | NA | TRBV9 | NA | CASSVEEDTEAFF | TGTGCCAGCAGCGTAGAGGAGGACACTGAAGCTTTCTTT
TRBJ2-3 | NA | TRBV5-1 | NA | CASRQQGMGTDTQYF | TGCGCCAGCAGACAGCAGGGAATGGGGACAGATACGCAGTATTTT
TRBJ2-7 | NA | TRBV3-1/TRBV3-2 | NA | CASSQASGQKNF | TGTGCCAGCAGCCAAGCCTCCGGACAGAAAAACTTC
TRBJ2-5 | NA | TRBV10-3 | NA | CAISLDSLAQETQYF | TGTGCCATCAGCCTGGACAGCTTAGCCCAAGAGACCCAGTACTTC
TRBJ2-2 | NA | TRBV10-3 | NA | CAISAVNTGELFF | TGTGCCATCAGTGCAGTGAACACCGGGGAGCTGTTTTTT
TRBJ1-2 | TRBD1 | TRBV27 | NA | CASTNLLDRGLGYTF | TGTGCCAGCACAAACCTACTGGACAGGGGGCTTGGCTACACCTTC
TRBJ1-2 | NA | TRBV9 | NA | CASSVGAGPYGYTF | TGTGCCAGCAGCGTAGGGGCCGGCCCCTATGGCTACACCTTC
TRBJ2-7 | TRBD2 | TRBV9 | NA | CASSPGTSGRSAQQYF | TGTGCCAGCAGCCCTGGGACTAGCGGGAGGTCCGCTCAGCAGTACTTC
TRBJ2-1 | TRBD1 | TRBV29-1 | NA | CSVEPTGGSYNEQFF | TGCAGCGTTGAACCAACAGGGGGCTCCTACAATGAGCAGTTCTTC
TRBJ2-2 | NA | TRBV5-1 | NA | CASSTGGQFEELFF | TGCGCCAGCAGCACAGGAGGACAGTTCGAGGAGCTGTTTTTT
TRBJ2-3 | NA | TRBV19 | NA | CASRTGSTDTQYF | TGTGCCAGTAGAACAGGGAGCACAGATACGCAGTATTTT
TRBJ2-7 | TRBD1 | TRBV28 | NA | CASSFTGQGRYEQYF | TGTGCCAGCAGTTTCACGGGACAGGGAAGGTACGAGCAGTACTTC
TRBJ1-1 | TRBD1 | TRBV9 | NA | CASSVLGTVDKAFF | TGTGCCAGCAGCGTCCTCGGGACAGTGGATAAAGCTTTCTTT
TRBJ2-2 | NA | TRBV9 | once | CASSVDPRGTGELFF | TGTGCCAGCAGCGTAGACCCCCGGGGGACCGGGGAGCTGTTTTTT
TRBJ1-2 | TRBD1 | TRBV28 | NA | CASSSPGQSYGYTF | TGTGCCAGCAGTTCTCCGGGACAGTCCTATGGCTACACCTTC
TRBJ1-2 | NA | TRBV5-1 | once | CASSEQGWDGYTF | TGCGCCAGCAGCGAGCAGGGGTGGGATGGCTACACCTTC
TRBJ2-1 | TRBD2 | TRBV20-1 | NA | CSASRTSGLIFYNEQFF | TGCAGTGCTAGTAGGACTAGCGGGTTGATTTTTTACAATGAGCAGTTCTTC
TRBJ2-7 | NA | TRBV19 | NA | CASSRIGSYEQYF | TGTGCCAGTAGTAGAATAGGGAGCTACGAGCAGTACTTC
TRBJ1-1 | NA | TRBV7-5 | NA | CVRSLVASPGQVMNTEAFF | TGTGTCAGAAGCTTAGTGGCCTCTCCGGGACAGGTTATGAACACTGAAGCTTTCTTT
TRBJ1-2 | NA | TRBV23-1 | NA | CASSQSGSLVYGYTF | TGCGCCAGCAGTCAATCGGGCAGCTTGGTCTATGGCTACACCTTC
TRBJ1-5 | TRBD1 | TRBV15 | NA | CATSSTGTGGDQPQHF | TGTGCCACCAGCAGTACCGGGACAGGGGGGGATCAGCCCCAGCATTTT
TRBJ2-1 | TRBD1 | TRBV28 | NA | CASSSQGQGLAINEQFF | TGTGCCAGCAGTTCGCAAGGACAGGGTTTGGCAATAAATGAGCAGTTCTTC
TRBJ1-6 | TRBD1 | TRBV5-6 | NA | CASSIRGRPSYNSPLHF | TGTGCCAGCAGCATCAGGGGGCGTCCGTCCTATAATTCACCCCTCCACTTT
TRBJ1-2 | NA | TRBV28 | NA | CASSLAQGDGYTF | TGTGCCAGCAGTTTAGCGCAGGGTGATGGCTACACCTTC
TRBJ1-2 | TRBD1 | TRBV5-5 | NA | CASSQPGQLHGYTF | TGTGCCAGCAGCCAACCGGGACAGCTACATGGCTACACCTTC
TRBJ2-7 | NA | TRBV6-2/TRBV6-3 | NA | CASSYSIRGRVSYEQYF | TGTGCCAGCAGTTACTCGATCCGAGGGAGAGTGTCCTACGAGCAGTACTTC
TRBJ2-5 | NA | TRBV30 | NA | CAWSLSIQETQYF | TGTGCCTGGAGTTTGTCCATCCAAGAGACCCAGTACTTC
TRBJ2-2 | NA | TRBV7-2 | NA | CADQTGSGTGELFF | TGTGCCGACCAGACAGGATCGGGCACCGGGGAGCTGTTTTTT
TRBJ1-2 | NA | TRBV5-6 | NA | CASSFGVSNYGYTF | TGTGCCAGCAGCTTCGGGGTATCGAACTATGGCTACACCTTC
TRBJ1-3 | NA | TRBV5-6 | NA | CASSLDRVGSGNTIYF | TGTGCCAGCAGCTTGGACAGGGTTGGTTCTGGAAACACCATATATTTT
TRBJ2-3 | NA | TRBV20-1 | NA | CSASLGASDTQYF | TGCAGTGCTAGTTTGGGAGCCTCAGATACGCAGTATTTT